These 22 T cell receptor beta chains share one sample of origin, sequenced in a study of control samples from healthy donors and cancer patients. The method was immunoSEQ multiplex PCR; TCRdb's version includes in-frame clones alone and lacks a portion of them. The sample records more than 90,000 clones, around 89% being singletons. The sequencing sample was made of blood. These receptors were taken from a man in his thirties or forties in good health.

CDR3 amino acids: CASSPNPGNRISYNSPLHF. The CDR3 DNA follows: TGTGCCAGCAGCCCCAACCCCGGAAATCGGATCTCCTATAATTCACCCCTCCACTTT. The V gene is TRBV7-8, the J gene TRBJ1-6; D not resolved. From germline, CDR1 is SGHVS and CDR2 FQNEAQ. CDR3 length: 19 residues. V was cut by 5 bases and J by 0 bases, with 20 bases left in between.

The chain joins TRBV28 to TRBJ1-3; D is perhaps TRBD1 (5 bases). The germline V gene has CDR1 MDHEN and CDR2 SYDVKM. The CDR3 is made up of 16 amino acids. The V end was cut by 4 bases, the J end by 0 bases, with 13 bases between. The CDR3 loop is CASSSSGHSSGNTIYF. The CDR3 DNA reads as TGTGCCAGCAGTTCCTCAGGACACTCCTCTGGAAACACCATATATTTT. Looking up the rest from reference TRBV28 and TRBJ1-3 gives the full variable domain: DVKVTQSSRYLVKRTGEKVFLECVQDMDHENMFWYRQDPGLGLRLIYFSYDVKMKEKGDIPEGYSVSREKKERFSLILESASTNQTSMYLCASSSSGHSSGNTIYFGEGSWLTVV.

This chain connects TRBV4-2 to TRBJ1-2; a weak D match, TRBD1 (5 bases). Germline lookup yields CDR1 LGHNA and CDR2 YNFKEQ. The V end lost 0 bases, the J end lost 2 bases, and 7 bases lay between the germline ends. This CDR3 has 14 residues. The CDR3 sequence is CASSQEPGNYGYTF. In DNA form, the CDR3 reads TGTGCCAGCAGCCAAGAGCCAGGGAACTATGGCTACACCTTC.

V is TRBV12-3 or TRBV12-4 and J is TRBJ2-1; D remains ambiguous. This CDR3 spans 12 amino acids. V was cut by 1 base and J by 8 bases, with 6 bases left in between. The CDR3 DNA follows: TGTGCCAGCAGTTTAGGTATGCATGAGCAGTTCTTC. This sequence encodes CASSLGMHEQFF.

The rearrangement uses TRBV25-1 and TRBJ2-3, with TRBD2 matching 10 bases. This CDR3 spans 17 amino acids. The J segment lost 2 bases and the V segment lost 0 bases, leaving 5 bases of the junction unmatched. CDR1 and CDR2 (germline): MGHDK, SYGVNS. The DNA for the CDR3 is TGTGCCAGCAGTGAATATGGCAGCGGGAGGGCCACAGATACGCAGTATTTT. As protein: CASSEYGSGRATDTQYF.

The chain recombines TRBV4-1 with TRBJ2-7; D remains unclear. The germline V and J ends were trimmed by 0 bases and 2 bases, with 5 bases remaining between them. CDR1 is MGHRA, CDR2 YSYEKL, per germline. The CDR3 spans 13 residues. CDR3 bases: TGCGCCAGCAGCCAAGACAGGACCTACGAGCAGTACGTC. Encoded protein: CASSQDRTYEQYV.

The gene calls are TRBV18 and TRBJ1-4; 9 nucleotides align to TRBD1. Trimming took 3 bases from V and 4 from J; bases not matched to a gene: 3. The germline gives CDR1 KGHSH, CDR2 LQKENI. This CDR3 has 15 amino acids. CDR3 in DNA: TGTGCCAGCTCACCGGGGACAGGGAGTAATGAAAAACTGTTTTTT. It is translated as CASSPGTGSNEKLFF.

The chain couples TRBV9 to TRBJ1-2; D is undetermined. Germline V gene lookup returns CDR1 SGDLS and CDR2 YYNGEE. Trimming left V 0 bases short and J 4 bases short, with 10 bases between. This CDR3 comprises 14 residues. The DNA for the CDR3 is TGTGCCAGCAGCGTAGGGGAGGGAGGCTATGGCTACACCTTC. This encodes CASSVGEGGYGYTF. Complete variable domain (other parts from reference TRBV9 and TRBJ1-2): DSGVTQTPKHLITATGQRVTLRCSPRSGDLSVYWYQQSLDQGLQFLIQYYNGEERAKGNILERFSAQQFPDLHSELNLSSLELGDSALYFCASSVGEGGYGYTFGSGTRLTVV.

This clone came up once. V gene TRBV5-1 combines with J gene TRBJ2-7; the match to TRBD2 covers 7 bases. CDR1 and CDR2 (germline): SGHRS, YFSETQ. With 0 bases clipped from V and 2 bases from J, the junction kept 8 bases outside the gene matches. CDR3 size: 16 residues. CDR3 DNA: TGCGCCAGCAGCTTGGAGTTGGCTAGCGGACCCTACGAGCAGTACTTC. Protein: CASSLELASGPYEQYF.

This sequence joins TRBV5-4 and TRBJ2-3, with D possibly TRBD2 on 6 matching bases. The V end lost 2 bases, the J end lost 0 bases, and 10 bases lay between the germline ends. The CDR3 covers 15 residues. The germline gives CDR1 SGHNT, CDR2 YYREEE (reference sequence). CDR3 in amino acids: CASSLGRGSTDTQYF. The DNA of the CDR3 is TGTGCCAGCAGCTTAGGGCGGGGTAGCACAGATACGCAGTATTTT.

The chain links TRBV4-2 to TRBJ2-1; D may be TRBD2 (6 bases). Trimming left V 4 bases short and J 6 bases short, with 16 bases between. From germline, CDR1 is LGHNA and CDR2 YNFKEQ. This CDR3 has 15 amino acids. The DNA of the CDR3 is TGTGCCAGCAGCCCCTTTGGATCGGGAGTCAATGAGCAGTTCTTC. Encoded protein: CASSPFGSGVNEQFF.

The chain recombines TRBV15 with TRBJ2-5, with D perhaps matching TRBD2 (5 bases). Trimming took off 0 bases at V and 2 bases at J, with 10 bases between the two ends. This CDR3 is 15 amino acids long. Per germline, CDR1 LNHNV and CDR2 YYDKDF (reference sequence). The CDR3 loop reads CATSRDSSGQETQYF. For the CDR3, the DNA is TGTGCCACCAGCAGAGATTCGTCGGGACAAGAGACCCAGTACTTC.

This clone was seen only once. The V gene is TRBV3-1 (or the pseudogene TRBV3-2), the J gene TRBJ2-7; 7 positions match TRBD1. The CDR3 totals 17 residues. V shed 11 bases, J shed 4 bases, and the junction held 23 bases outside the gene matches. Germline CDR1 LGHDT, CDR2 YNNKEL (reference sequence). In DNA form, the CDR3 reads TGTGCCGGAGAAGACTCGAGGGGGCTTTTAAGGGAGTACGAGCAGTACGTC. Translation gives CAGEDSRGLLREYEQYV.

V is TRBV9 and J is TRBJ2-7, with TRBD1 identical over 9 bases. With V trimmed by 4 bases and J by 1 base, 6 bases remained unmatched. Germline assignment: CDR1 SGDLS and CDR2 YYNGEE. The CDR3 loop spans 15 amino acids. The CDR3 region has the DNA TGTGCCAGCAGCACCGCCGGGACAGGGTCCTACGAGCAGTACTTC. This encodes CASSTAGTGSYEQYF.

Only one count was recorded for this clone. This sequence joins TRBV5-1 and TRBJ2-1, with TRBD1 as a possible D gene (6 bases). The CDR3 is 14 amino acids. V was trimmed by 0 bases and J by 8 bases, leaving 12 bases between them. The germline V gene has CDR1 SGHRS and CDR2 YFSETQ. The CDR3 nucleotides are TGCGCCAGCAGCTTGGGGGGGCCTATGGATGAGCAGTTCTTC. It yields the protein CASSLGGPMDEQFF.

This clone was counted only a few times. The V and J genes are TRBV10-3 and TRBJ2-2, with D perhaps TRBD2 (5 bases). V was pared by 11 bases and J by 4 bases, with 11 bases between. From germline, CDR1 is ENHRY and CDR2 SYGVKD. CDR3 length equals 12 residues. CDR3 sequence: CAAGLATGELFF. The CDR3 DNA sequence: TGTGCCGCAGGCCTAGCCACCGGGGAGCTGTTTTTT.

J is TRBJ1-1 and V is TRBV7-3; D unclear. CDR1 is SGHTA, CDR2 FQGTGA, per germline. Between the trimmed V and J ends, which lost 5 bases and 6 bases, there was a span of 13 bases. The CDR3 is made up of 13 amino acids. For the CDR3, the DNA is TGTGCCAGCAGCCCCGACGGGATCGCTGAAGCTTTCTTT. It specifies CASSPDGIAEAFF. Full variable domain (remainder filled in from reference TRBV7-3 and TRBJ1-1): GAGVSQTPSNKVTEKGKYVELRCDPISGHTALYWYRQSLGQGPEFLIYFQGTGAADDSGLPNDRFFAVRPEGSVSTLKIQRTERGDSAVYLCASSPDGIAEAFFGQGTRLTVV.

The chain links TRBV19 to TRBJ2-5, with TRBD1 identical over 8 bases. CDR3 length: 17 residues. Trimming cost V 1 base and J 4 bases; bases outside gene matches: 11. In germline, CDR1 is LNHDA, CDR2 SQIVND (reference sequence). For the CDR3, the DNA is TGTGCCAGTAGTATAGTTGGCAGGGGGCTGAGTGGAGAGACCCAGTACTTC. This gives the protein CASSIVGRGLSGETQYF.

V is TRBV6-5 and J is TRBJ2-5; D might be TRBD1 (6 bases). This CDR3 is built from 14 residues. Germline V gene sequence: CDR1 MNHEY, CDR2 SVGAGI. The V and J ends lost 6 bases and 3 bases respectively, with 14 bases between them. CDR3 sequence reads: CASRSSGQKETQYF. The CDR3 nucleotides read TGTGCCAGCAGAAGTTCGGGACAAAAAGAGACCCAGTACTTC.

The rearrangement joins TRBV6-5 to TRBJ1-1; possible D gene TRBD1, 6 bases. Per the germline V gene, CDR1 is MNHEY and CDR2 is SVGAGI. The germline V and J ends were trimmed by 6 bases and 4 bases, with 12 bases remaining between them. The CDR3 is 13 residues long. CDR3 residues: CASRAMDSTEAFF. The CDR3 DNA reads as TGTGCCAGCAGAGCTATGGACAGCACTGAAGCTTTCTTT.

The V and J genes are TRBV10-3 and TRBJ2-2; TRBD2 might be the D (6 bases). With 3 bases removed from V and 4 bases from J, the gap between germline ends came to 24 bases. CDR1 is ENHRY and CDR2 is SYGVKD in the germline V gene. CDR3 length equals 19 residues. This CDR3 reads CAISEMKAGGDGGTGELFF. The CDR3 region has the DNA TGTGCCATCAGTGAAATGAAGGCCGGCGGGGACGGGGGCACCGGGGAGCTGTTTTTT.

This clone was counted once. This chain connects TRBV11-2 to TRBJ2-3, with TRBD2 matching over 8 bases. The CDR3 is made up of 15 amino acids. Per the germline V gene, CDR1 is SGHAT and CDR2 is FQNNGV. Germline trimming cut 5 bases from V and 3 bases from J; bases unmatched to any gene: 7. CDR3 sequence (DNA): TGTGCCAGCAGCACGCCCCGGGGGGGGACAGATACGCAGTATTTT. Residues: CASSTPRGGTDTQYF.